This entry describes one T cell receptor beta chain. Its antigen has not been determined. A read error is the likely source, as a far larger clone sits one nucleotide away. The data originate from a study of shared clonotypes between healthy human individuals (dated by TCRdb to 2018 to 2020). Background on the whole study: The cohort comprised a couple of women and a few men aged 18 to 49 years. To estimate repertoire size and how much clonotypes are shared between individuals, the study performed deep sequencing of blood TCR repertoires from a handful of healthy adults. To increase sequencing depth and limit assay-specific biases, TCR repertoire library preparation and sequencing were carried out by different laboratories using diverse techniques. Between about 0.94 and 8.9 billion PBMCs per donor were obtained by leukapheresis. Here is what the overall study found, with its caveats: Sampling was restricted to blood, and TCR repertoires in tissue are likely to differ from TCR repertoires in blood. The small number of donors limited the genetic and exposure-history diversity represented. Pairwise subsampling led to the expectation that sequencing depth would affect the degree of clonotype sharing among donors.

Healthy HIV-negative adults with no recently reported acute infections or vaccinations were included as donors. All donors were Caucasian adults living in Nashville, Tennessee, USA. In the unsorted samples, 85 million to 100 million PBMCs were counted, and genomic DNA was extracted using the QIAamp DNA Blood Mini kit. After blood collection by leukapheresis, PBMCs were isolated using Ficoll-Histopaque density gradient centrifugation and then cryopreserved in the vapor phase of liquid nitrogen. V is cut by 8 bases and J by 2 bases, and the space between the germline ends is 19 bases. The germline V gene sets CDR1 to MDHEN and CDR2 to SYDVKM. Inclusive of the bounding cysteine and phenylalanine, the CDR3 is 15 residues long. Of all the DNA, just the CDR3 is kept, 45 bases in frame from base 1. TCR CDR3 regions were amplified from genomic DNA by multiplex PCR using the deep immunoSEQ assay. For each cell subset, the extracted genomic DNA was distributed evenly across all wells of several immunoSEQ 96-well plates, and each plate served as one replicate. Each replicate PCR for unsorted PBMC received approximately 0.3 ug genomic DNA, equal to tens of thousands of T cell genomes. Ten immunoSEQ deep assay plates were used to sequence unsorted PBMC genomic DNA. Purified libraries were measured with a Qubit 3.0 fluorometer, size-checked on a Bioanalyzer 2100, and measured again with the KAPA Library Quantification kit. Every immunoSEQ 96-well plate was sequenced on a dedicated single-read 150-cycle Illumina NextSeq 550 flow cell. In the source study's methods: Because only junctional sequences without quality scores were contained in the immunoSEQ output, filtering matching that applied to full-length reads could not be performed. To assign V/J genes and CDR3, sequences were annotated against IMGT germline references using PyIR, a Python wrapper for IgBLAST v1.9. Reads were filtered out if the reads had weak V/J assignments (E-value above 1e-6), no CDR3, stop codons, out-of-frame junctions, or ambiguous translated residues. V3J clonotypes were defined as sequences sharing the same inferred V gene, J gene, and CDR3 amino acid sequence. The percentage overlap between two repertoires was calculated by dividing the number of shared unique clonotypes by the size of the smaller repertoire. Richness of each repertoire was evaluated using RTK rarefaction, the Chao1 estimator, and Recon v2.1 estimates of unobserved clonotypes. TCRdb took this table from immuneACCESS and kept in-frame rearrangements with V and J called. Such tables lack part of the clones; where checked against another copy, unresolved V genes explain under half of the gap, and the rest is unexplained. The V and J calls and the clone size are those of that table, but D and trimming were determined from the DNA. This sample has 450,000 to 500,000 clones in its table, and 65% to 85% of those were observed once. Approximately 11% of the sample goes to the ten largest clones.

This chain joins TRBV28 to TRBJ2-7; TRBD1 is possibly the D segment (5 matching bases). Input material: PBMCs. The TCR comes from a woman aged 35 to 49 in good health. Some clones in this sample may be carry-over from other donors' samples. The CDR3 region reads CASGHGAFHPYEQYF. The DNA sequence reads TGTGCCAGCGGACATGGGGCTTTCCACCCCTACGAGCAGTACTTC.